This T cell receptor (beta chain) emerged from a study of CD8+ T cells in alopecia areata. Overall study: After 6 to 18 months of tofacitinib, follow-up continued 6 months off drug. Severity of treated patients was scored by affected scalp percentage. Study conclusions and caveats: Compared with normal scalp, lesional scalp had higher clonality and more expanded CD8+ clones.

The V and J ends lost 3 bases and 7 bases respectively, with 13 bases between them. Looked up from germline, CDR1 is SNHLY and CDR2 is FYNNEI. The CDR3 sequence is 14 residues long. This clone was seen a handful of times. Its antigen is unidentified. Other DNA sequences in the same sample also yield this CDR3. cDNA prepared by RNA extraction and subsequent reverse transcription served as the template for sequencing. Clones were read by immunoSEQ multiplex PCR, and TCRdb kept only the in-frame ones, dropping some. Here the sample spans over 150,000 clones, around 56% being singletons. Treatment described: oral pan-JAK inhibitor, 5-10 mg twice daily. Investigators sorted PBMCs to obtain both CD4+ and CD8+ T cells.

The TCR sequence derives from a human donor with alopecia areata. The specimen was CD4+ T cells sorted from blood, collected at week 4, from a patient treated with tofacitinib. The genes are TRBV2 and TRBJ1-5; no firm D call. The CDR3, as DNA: TGTGCCAGCAGTGATTCTGGACGGGGACAGCCCCAGCATTTT. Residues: CASSDSGRGQPQHF.